This T cell receptor beta chain is from a study of blood T cell repertoires in COVID-19. About the study: Sources were T cells, B-cell-depleted T cells, or PBMCs; the material itself was cDNA or gDNA.

Sequencing was performed with immunoSEQ multiplex PCR; in TCRdb, only in-frame clones are kept and a portion is missing. The data contain 150,000 or so clones, roughly 85% of them singletons. Germline V CDR1 and CDR2: MNHEY, SVGAGI. Trimming left V 5 bases short and J 4 bases short, with 5 bases between. The CDR3 loop spans 11 amino acids. The TCR was taken from a woman aged 55-70 years with COVID-19, enrolled during active disease. What was sequenced was peripheral blood. The chain is built from TRBV6-5 and TRBJ1-2; D remains ambiguous. The CDR3 nucleotides are TGTGCCAGCAGTAATAGCTATGGCTACACCTTC. The encoded protein is CASSNSYGYTF.